This T cell receptor beta chain comes out of a study of cytomegalovirus exposure and HLA in healthy donors (dated 2017 in TCRdb). For the wider study: An earlier analysis of roughly 570 of the donors reported about 280 Gb of sequence data and 117 million unique TCR beta sequences obtained from about 180 million T cells. The number of typed donors differed by locus: roughly 629-630 for A, B, C, DRB1 and DQB1; approximately 540 for DQA1; over 600 for DPA1; and around 450 for DPB1. The study combined high-throughput TCR immunosequencing, statistical association of individual TCRs with disease status, and machine learning to predict cytomegalovirus infection status. In a later genetic analysis, genome-wide SNP genotypes for about 55% of the roughly 700 donors were used, and that subset was treated as a discovery cohort. An earlier analysis of 500 to 750 of the donors applied high-throughput TCR beta sequencing to assess whether each TCR beta V gene segment acted as functional or pseudogenic. Using immunosequencing, the study profiled T cell repertoires from around 680 subjects and related those repertoires to cytomegalovirus serostatus. Alongside the repertoire data, information on donor age, sex, ethnicity and CMV serostatus was compiled. A separate validation cohort of about 110 different subjects was used in addition to the approximately 700-subject first cohort. Both class I and class II loci were covered by HLA typing, at four-digit resolution. Rather than drawing on any new phenotypic data, the later analysis identified candidate immune exposures from TCR beta sequences and the way those sequences occurred across donors. Every discovery cohort repertoire had been produced on one sequencing platform. About 300 gigabases of sequencing data and around 85 million unique TCR sequences made up an early release that covered approximately 700 HLA-typed donors. The study aimed to test whether cataloging public T cell receptors could reveal signatures of past pathogen exposure. Of the roughly 400 genotyped donors, about 80% fell in the genetic ancestry cluster associated with self-reported Caucasian donors. About five DR-DQ haplotypes were treated as single units for association and clustering because of strong linkage in the cohort. On average, 235,054 unique TCR beta nucleotide sequences were sequenced per donor among 350 to 400 genotyped donors of the cohort, with 15% to 20% of those sequences being non-productive. A later analysis re-analyzed previously published TCR beta repertoires from roughly 600 donors and added high-resolution HLA genotyping to study TCR occurrence patterns.

Of note for this clone: Its antigen is still unknown. No base quality values were provided; no much bigger clone lies one nucleotide off.

The cohort consisted of some 670 healthy bone marrow donors. All cohort members were sampled while nominally healthy, although unrecorded immune exposures were likely present. The donor tested CMV seropositive and was one of the 289 seropositive cohort members. Each donor provided a peripheral blood sample, and peripheral blood mononuclear cells were used for TCR beta sequencing. The Qiagen DNeasy Blood Extraction Kit was used to extract genomic DNA from the blood cell samples. The library was generated by the immunoSEQ multiplex PCR assay. A mixture of 60 forward primers for TCR Vbeta segments and 13 reverse primers for TCR Jbeta segments was used in the multiplex PCR. The CDR3 region of rearranged TCR beta genes was amplified from genomic DNA by a multiplex PCR assay. Amplified TCR beta libraries were sequenced as 87-base-pair reads on the Illumina HiSeq System. The original methods were these. A later analysis counted approximately 74 million unique TCR beta chains across the 670 or so repertoires, and some 11 million of these chains were shared by at least two donors. A nearest-neighbor algorithm error-corrected the raw reads and collapsed the reads into unique sequences, merging closely related sequences to remove PCR and sequencing errors. V, D and J gene segments were assigned by aligning CDR3 sequences to IMGT reference sequences. For a sequence to be retained, at least a six-nucleotide match to both a V gene segment and a J gene segment was required. A rearrangement counted as productive if the CDR3 had no stop codons and remained in frame with V and J, and every other rearrangement counted as non-productive. CDR3 was defined according to IMGT convention as the region running from the second conserved V-encoded cysteine to the conserved J-encoded phenylalanine. The earlier analysis of 587 of the donors excluded any sequence lacking an unambiguous match to a single V gene segment. In an earlier analysis of 587 of the donors, a V segment was called functional when productive rearrangements were above 56.7%, and segregating when the standard deviation between donors exceeded 5%. To diagnose cytomegalovirus status from the catalog of TCR beta chain sequences, a statistical classification framework was built. In a later analysis, TCR nucleotide sequences were compared against IMGT/GENE-DB human TR gene sequences so that V and J genes could be assigned. Using the TCRdist pipeline, a later analysis assigned CDR3 sequences along with most-parsimonious VDJ recombination scenarios. A later analysis defined each TCR beta chain by its CDR3 amino acid sequence plus V-gene family, and excluded reads lacking a unique V-gene family. In a later analysis, several hundred highly shared, low-generation-probability nucleotide sequences were removed to address suspected cross-contamination and a sequencing artifact. In a later analysis, a clonal expansion index was calculated for each public chain from normalized within-repertoire ranks of inferred template counts. Generation probabilities in a later analysis came from a VDJ recombination model fitted to out-of-frame rearrangements, and those results were checked against IGoR. A later analysis scored TCR-TCR, TCR-HLA and TCR-CMV co-occurrence with hypergeometric tests, applying a repertoire-size bias correction to TCR pairs. To estimate false discovery rates, a later analysis permuted the HLA or CMV assignments 20 times. In a later analysis, co-occurring TCRs were grouped with DBSCAN, and TCRdist sequence similarity was added when clustering was performed within HLA-allele-positive subsets. For co-occurrence clustering, repertoires with fewer than 30,000 or more than 120,000 public chains were excluded, along with a handful of repertoires with anomalous nucleotide sharing. Sourced from immuneACCESS, this table was stored by TCRdb with only in-frame sequences that have V and J called. A share of the clones is absent; for the studies checked, an unresolved V gene accounts for under half, and the remainder has no known explanation. Clonal size and the V and J genes are those of that table, whereas D and trimming came from the DNA. For this sample the table gives some 110,000 clones, of which 75% to 85% were detected only once. The ten largest clonotypes hold 2.5% to 3% of the sample.

Results and caveats for the whole study, not just this receptor: It was suggested by the authors that the approach could potentially be generalized to other disease states and immunological phenotypes. In this cohort, only TCR beta chains were sequenced, and detectable features were limited by the absence of alpha or paired-chain data. Approximately 18 rarely observed V segments, including chromosome 9 orphons, were excluded from the earlier analysis of approximately 500 of the donors because counts were too low. Most CMV-associated TCR beta chains appeared to be HLA-restricted in a later analysis, and the HLA associations seemed to be driven largely by CMV exposure. Cytomegalovirus status was reported to be diagnosed by the classifier with high specificity and sensitivity in both the original and validation cohorts. In vitro tests confirmed that a few of the cytomegalovirus-associated TCR beta chains recognize cytomegalovirus antigens. A later analysis found that TCR association rates varied across HLA loci, with DRB1 alleles showing the most associated TCRs and HLA-C alleles the fewest. A later genetic analysis reported fewer N-insertions in productive TCRs among donors in an Asian-associated ancestry cluster than the roughly 700-donor mean. A group of highly shared sequence variants was considered likely to be a technical artifact of the sequencing pipeline. Compared with equally common non-associated chains, HLA-associated TCR beta chains in a later analysis were more clonally expanded and had lower generation probabilities. According to a later analysis, parvovirus B19, influenza, CMV and Epstein-Barr virus appeared linked to several top co-occurrence clusters. Linkage disequilibrium might explain the correlated functional status among segregating V segments, but an unknown experimental factor could not be excluded. In an earlier analysis of about 600 of the donors, most TCR beta V segments appeared in productive rearrangements about 90% or about 30% of the time, broadly matching IMGT annotations. In a later analysis, 16,951 TCR beta sequences were associated with specific HLA alleles at a false discovery rate of 0.05. The presence/absence analyses assumed that sequencing depth was roughly uniform across donors, and that assumption may not be true. A further reported finding was that TCR beta sequences accurately predicted the HLA-A and HLA-B alleles for most subjects in the first cohort. The 87-base-pair reads could not distinguish some IMGT-functional V segments, including TRBV6-2 and TRBV6-3, so those segments were excluded. HLA typing was unavailable for some donors at each locus, so association tests used only the typed subset. In a later genetic analysis, a missense DCLRE1C variant was associated with V-gene and J-gene trimming of TCR beta chains, and the association was replicated in an independent cohort. For the cohort, immune exposure information was limited to CMV serostatus. While some public TCRs were present in many individuals, most TCR sequences turned up only very rarely across donors. When HLA alleles, especially DR and DQ, strongly co-occurred, attributing TCR associations to individual alleles was difficult. The study gave a list of 150 to 200 TCR beta chains associated with cytomegalovirus.

From the cysteine up to the phenylalanine, the CDR3 has a length of 14 residues. CDR3 DNA only is kept here, 42 bases in frame from base 1. The germline V gene yields SGHTA for CDR1 and FQGNSA for CDR2. V loses 5 bases of germline sequence and J loses 6 bases, and the interval between the two ends is 16 bases. Specimen: PBMCs. This TCR derives from a woman younger than 30 in good health and CMV-seropositive. Recombination linked TRBV7-2 to TRBJ1-1; the D gene is perhaps TRBD1, from 6 matching bases. The nucleotide sequence is TGTGCCAGCAGCCGTTACAGGGAAATGGCTGAAGCTTTCTTT. Translated, this is CASSRYREMAEAFF. Reference TRBV7-2 and TRBJ1-1 genes cover what lies past the CDR3, so the full variable domain is GAGVSQSPSNKVTEKGKDVELRCDPISGHTALYWYRQSLGQGLEFLIYFQGNSAPDKSGLPSDRFSAERTGGSVSTLTIQRTQQEDSAVYLCASSRYREMAEAFFGQGTRLTVV.